The 20 T cell receptor beta chains below come from one sample, sequenced in a study of OX40 agonist ivuxolimab in advanced cancers. The protocol was immunoSEQ multiplex PCR, while the TCRdb copy is restricted to in-frame clones and leaves out a portion. The sample contains 75,000 or so clones, approximately 88% of which appear only once. Sample: CD4+ or CD8+ T cells sorted from blood, taken in a trial of the OX40 agonist ivuxolimab. The receptors were sampled from an adult with an advanced solid tumor such as melanoma, head and neck, liver or kidney cancer.

The chain links TRBV9 to TRBJ2-3; weak D call: TRBD2 (5 bases). The CDR3 runs 15 residues. Germline CDR1 and CDR2: SGDLS and YYNGEE. V was pared by 2 bases and J by 2 bases, with 12 bases between. The CDR3 is CASSVTREPTDTQYF. The CDR3 region has the DNA TGTGCCAGCAGCGTCACTAGGGAACCCACAGATACGCAGTATTTT.

In DNA form, the CDR3 reads TGTGCCAGCATCCAAGGAGGGACAGGGGGCATCGGGTACGAGCAGTACTTC. Translation: CASIQGGTGGIGYEQYF. The rearrangement joins TRBV7-9 to TRBJ2-7, with 12 bases fitting TRBD1. Germline V gives CDR1 SEHNR, CDR2 FQNEAQ (reference sequence). The CDR3 extends over 17 amino acids. V trimming: 7 bases; J trimming: 4 bases; junction bases outside the gene matches: 14.

V and J are TRBV29-1 and TRBJ2-5; TRBD2 matches at 9 bases. Germline-derived CDR1 and CDR2 are SQVTM and ANQGSEA. This CDR3 has 13 residues. Unmatched junction bases numbered 1, after V lost 4 bases and J lost 1 base. The CDR3 coding sequence is TGCAGCGTTGGGCGGGGGGGCCAAGAGACCCAGTACTTC. This codes for CSVGRGGQETQYF.

The rearrangement joins TRBV29-1 to TRBJ1-1; D unresolved. The V end lost 5 bases, the J end lost 5 bases, and 15 bases lay between the germline ends. Per the germline V gene, CDR1 is SQVTM and CDR2 is ANQGSEA. The CDR3 loop spans 13 amino acids. The chain's CDR3 is CSVRREDRTEAFF. The CDR3 DNA is TGCAGCGTTAGACGGGAAGATCGGACTGAAGCTTTCTTT.

This clone showed up just a few times. The chain couples TRBV11-3 to TRBJ2-3, with D unclear. The length of the CDR3 is 12 residues. The germline CDR1 and CDR2 sequences are SGHNT and YENEEA. Trimming removed 5 bases at V and 2 bases at J, with 5 bases between. In nucleotides, the CDR3 is TGTGCCAGCAGCCAATACACAGATACGCAGTATTTT. It is translated as CASSQYTDTQYF.

The sample holds a few counts of this clone. V usage is TRBV29-1 and J usage is TRBJ2-2; 12 nucleotides agree with TRBD2. The CDR3 has 19 residues. The trim removed 4 bases at V and 3 bases at J, leaving 15 bases unmatched. CDR1 is SQVTM, CDR2 ANQGSEA, per germline. CDR3 amino acids: CSVGFALAGGKGHTGELFF. The CDR3 coding sequence is TGCAGCGTTGGATTCGCCCTAGCGGGAGGGAAAGGGCACACCGGGGAGCTGTTTTTT.

The chain combines TRBV4-3 with TRBJ2-7; D call uncertain. The CDR3 totals 14 residues. The V gene lost 0 bases and the J gene lost 2 bases, with 8 bases spanning the gap. Germline loops: CDR1 LGHNA, CDR2 YSLEER. CDR3 amino acids: CASSQDLTTYEQYF. The CDR3, as DNA: TGCGCCAGCAGCCAAGATCTCACTACCTACGAGCAGTACTTC.

The genes are TRBV29-1 and TRBJ1-2, with D possibly matching TRBD1 (5 bases). The CDR3 has 15 amino acids. The V end was cut by 6 bases, the J end by 2 bases, with 19 bases between. CDR1 is SQVTM, CDR2 ANQGSEA, per germline. CDR3 sequence: CSVVARDRMNYGYTF. The DNA of the CDR3 is TGCAGCGTCGTGGCGAGGGACCGCATGAACTATGGCTACACCTTC.

The rearrangement uses TRBV5-1 and TRBJ2-5, with D perhaps matching TRBD2 (5 bases). This CDR3 has 15 amino acids. The V end lost 0 bases, the J end lost 2 bases, and 11 bases lay between the germline ends. Germline CDR1 and CDR2: SGHRS and YFSETQ. CDR3 amino acids: CASSLARSGQETQYF. The CDR3 nucleotides read TGCGCCAGCAGCTTGGCCAGGAGCGGACAAGAGACCCAGTACTTC.

The genes are TRBV7-9 and TRBJ1-1; 7 positions agree with TRBD1. The CDR3 runs 14 residues. J was trimmed by 1 base and V by 5 bases; bases with no gene match: 4. Germline values: CDR1 SEHNR, CDR2 FQNEAQ (reference sequence). This CDR3 is CASSPGTANTEAFF. DNA of the CDR3: TGTGCCAGCAGCCCCGGGACAGCGAACACTGAAGCTTTCTTT.

This chain joins TRBV7-9 and TRBJ2-5; 15 bases align to TRBD2. From germline, CDR1 is SEHNR and CDR2 FQNEAQ (reference sequence). The V gene end was trimmed by 5 bases and the J gene end by 5 bases; junction bases not matched to a gene: 9. The CDR3 runs 17 residues. The CDR3 region is CASSPRTSGGAGETQYF. CDR3 nucleotides: TGTGCCAGCAGCCCGCGGACTAGCGGGGGGGCTGGGGAGACCCAGTACTTC.

This sequence joins TRBV7-2 and TRBJ2-1; D remains ambiguous. V was pared by 2 bases and J by 3 bases, with 11 bases between. The CDR3 contains 15 residues. The V gene's germline CDR1 is SGHTA and CDR2 FQGNSA. The CDR3, as DNA: TGTGCCAGCAGCTTATATTTCGGAGTCTACAATGAGCAGTTCTTC. As protein: CASSLYFGVYNEQFF. Based on the CDR3 plus reference TRBV7-2 and TRBJ2-1, the full variable domain is GAGVSQSPSNKVTEKGKDVELRCDPISGHTALYWYRQSLGQGLEFLIYFQGNSAPDKSGLPSDRFSAERTGGSVSTLTIQRTQQEDSAVYLCASSLYFGVYNEQFFGPGTRLTVL.

This clone was counted only a few times. The rearrangement joins TRBV10-3 to TRBJ2-7; D gene ambiguous. This CDR3 is 15 amino acids long. Germline CDR1 reads ENHRY; CDR2 reads SYGVKD. Trimming cost V 4 bases and J 0 bases, with 13 bases left between them. The CDR3, as DNA: TGTGCCATCAGTGGGGCCCTCGCCAGCTCCTACGAGCAGTACTTC. It encodes CAISGALASSYEQYF.

This chain joins TRBV6-1 and TRBJ1-2; TRBD1 might be the D (5 bases). V was shortened by 5 bases and J by 6 bases, with 16 bases between the two germline ends. CDR1 and CDR2 from the germline V gene are MNHNS and SASEGT. This CDR3 has 14 amino acids. In DNA form, the CDR3 reads TGTGCCAGCAGTACCCGGGACGGCTATGATGGCTACACCTTC. Translating gives CASSTRDGYDGYTF.

The chain links TRBV10-3 to TRBJ1-4, with a weak D call TRBD1 (6 bases). Looked up from germline, CDR1 is ENHRY and CDR2 is SYGVKD. V lost 6 bases, J lost 2 bases, and 13 bases lay in between. There are 15 residues in the CDR3. The CDR3, as DNA: TGTGCCATCAGGGGGGGCGCCGAGACTAATGAAAAACTGTTTTTT. This encodes CAIRGGAETNEKLFF.

The chain carries TRBV28 and TRBJ2-5; 10 positions agree with TRBD2. Trimming cost V 3 bases and J 5 bases; bases outside gene matches: 6. This CDR3 spans 15 amino acids. Germline V gives CDR1 MDHEN, CDR2 SYDVKM. In nucleotides, the CDR3 is TGTGCCAGCAGTTTCTGGACTAGCGGCACGGAGACCCAGTACTTC. Its translation is CASSFWTSGTETQYF.

J is TRBJ2-3 and V is TRBV7-2, with D possibly being TRBD1 (5 bases). V was shortened by 1 base and J by 0 bases, with 8 bases between the two germline ends. Germline V gene data show CDR1 as SGHTA and CDR2 as FQGNSA. The length of the CDR3 is 15 residues. The CDR3 is CASSLGRVSTDTQYF. The CDR3 DNA reads TGTGCCAGCAGCTTAGGCAGGGTTAGCACAGATACGCAGTATTTT.

The chain couples TRBV7-9 to TRBJ1-1, with 8 bases matching TRBD1. V was pared by 5 bases and J by 5 bases, with 13 bases of the junction left unmatched. CDR3 length: 16 amino acids. CDR1 SEHNR and CDR2 FQNEAQ come from the germline V gene (reference sequence). The CDR3 region is CASSQSGGTMLTEAFF. In DNA form, the CDR3 reads TGTGCCAGCAGCCAATCAGGGGGCACGATGTTAACTGAAGCTTTCTTT.

The chain is built from TRBV6-1 and TRBJ2-4; 7 nucleotides match TRBD1. This CDR3 spans 12 amino acids. CDR1 and CDR2 (germline): MNHNS, SASEGT. The V gene end was trimmed by 4 bases and the J gene end by 7 bases; junction bases not matched to a gene: 1. The CDR3 nucleotides are TGTGCCAGCAGTGCGACAGGGAACATTCAGTACTTC. Its translation is CASSATGNIQYF.

V and J are TRBV4-2 and TRBJ2-7, with 7 bases matching TRBD2. The CDR3 has 17 residues. V trimming: 5 bases; J trimming: 4 bases; junction bases outside the gene matches: 17. Germline values: CDR1 LGHNA, CDR2 YNFKEQ. The CDR3 DNA is TGTGCCAGCAGCTTGGGAGGGAGTGGGTCTACTTCTTACGAGCAGTACTTC. This gives the protein CASSLGGSGSTSYEQYF.